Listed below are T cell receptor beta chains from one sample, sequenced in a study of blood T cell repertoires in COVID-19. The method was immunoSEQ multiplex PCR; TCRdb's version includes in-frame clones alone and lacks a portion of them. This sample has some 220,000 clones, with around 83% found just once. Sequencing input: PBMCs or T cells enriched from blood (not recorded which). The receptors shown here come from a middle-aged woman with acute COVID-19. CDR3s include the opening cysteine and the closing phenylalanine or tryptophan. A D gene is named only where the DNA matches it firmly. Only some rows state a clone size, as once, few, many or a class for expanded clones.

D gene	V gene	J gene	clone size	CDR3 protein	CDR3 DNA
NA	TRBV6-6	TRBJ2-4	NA	CASTQAGTKNIQYF	TGTGCCAGCACCCAGGCAGGAACCAAAAACATTCAGTACTTC
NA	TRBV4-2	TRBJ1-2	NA	CASSQAGQILYGYTF	TGTGCCAGCAGCCAGGCCGGACAGATACTCTATGGCTACACCTTC
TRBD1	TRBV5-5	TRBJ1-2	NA	CASSTMNPGQGFYGYTF	TGTGCCAGCAGCACCATGAATCCGGGACAGGGCTTCTATGGCTACACCTTC
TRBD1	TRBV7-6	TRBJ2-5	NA	CASSSGTGGQTETQYF	TGTGCCAGCAGCTCCGGGACAGGGGGTCAAACAGAGACCCAGTACTTC
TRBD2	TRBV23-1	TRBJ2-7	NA	CASSQPRRPQAGVGNEQYF	TGCGCCAGCAGTCAGCCTAGGCGGCCTCAAGCGGGAGTAGGTAACGAGCAGTACTTC
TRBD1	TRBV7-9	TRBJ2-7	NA	CASSLQWSRDRISYEQYF	TGTGCCAGCAGCTTACAATGGTCCCGGGACAGGATTTCCTACGAGCAGTACTTC
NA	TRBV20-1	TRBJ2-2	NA	CSATRNYELFF	TGCAGTGCCACTCGGAACTACGAGCTGTTTTTT
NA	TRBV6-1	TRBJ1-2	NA	CASSDRGKIPYGYTF	TGTGCCAGCAGTGACAGGGGCAAGATCCCTTATGGCTACACCTTC
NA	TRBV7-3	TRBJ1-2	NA	CASSPGPPTGSYGYTF	TGTGCCAGCAGTCCTGGCCCCCCTACAGGATCCTATGGCTACACCTTC
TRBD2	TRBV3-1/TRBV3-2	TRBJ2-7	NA	CASSQDSSGSGEQYF	TGTGCCAGCAGCCAAGATTCTAGCGGGAGCGGCGAGCAGTACTTC
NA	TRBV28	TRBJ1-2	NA	CASSQPGAPGYTF	TGTGCCAGCAGTCAACCTGGGGCCCCCGGCTACACCTTC
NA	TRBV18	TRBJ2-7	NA	CASSLIQGGPSYEQYF	TGTGCCAGCTCACTTATTCAGGGGGGACCTTCCTACGAGCAGTACTTC
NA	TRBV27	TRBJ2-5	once	CASSLSGFQETQYF	TGTGCCAGCAGTTTATCGGGCTTCCAAGAGACCCAGTACTTC
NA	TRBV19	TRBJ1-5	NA	CASRPGEGDNQPQHF	TGTGCCAGTAGGCCAGGGGAGGGTGACAATCAGCCCCAGCATTTT
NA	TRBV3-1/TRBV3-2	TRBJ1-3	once	CASSQWTFSGNTIYF	TGTGCCAGCAGCCAATGGACATTCTCTGGAAACACCATATATTTT
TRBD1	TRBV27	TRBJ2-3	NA	CASSSNRGVDTQYF	TGTGCCAGCAGTTCAAACAGGGGGGTTGATACGCAGTATTTT
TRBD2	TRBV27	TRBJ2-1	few	CASSSIAGGFFRNEQFF	TGTGCCAGCAGTTCCATAGCGGGAGGGTTTTTTCGGAATGAGCAGTTCTTC
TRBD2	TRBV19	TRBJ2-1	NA	CASSIEAGGSHNEQFF	TGTGCCAGTAGTATAGAGGCGGGGGGAAGTCACAATGAGCAGTTCTTC
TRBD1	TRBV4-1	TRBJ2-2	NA	CASSHRDRGGGELFF	TGCGCCAGCAGCCACCGGGACAGGGGAGGCGGGGAGCTGTTTTTT
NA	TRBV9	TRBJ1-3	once	CASSATGQSRGNTIYF	TGTGCCAGCAGCGCGACCGGACAGTCCCGAGGAAACACCATATATTTT
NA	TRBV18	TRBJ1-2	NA	CASSPTQGSGYTF	TGTGCCAGCTCACCAACACAGGGCAGCGGCTACACCTTC
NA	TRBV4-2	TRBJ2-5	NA	CASSQDRTGGETQYF	TGTGCCAGCAGCCAAGACAGGACTGGTGGGGAGACCCAGTACTTC
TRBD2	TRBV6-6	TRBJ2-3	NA	CASSYPQTSVTDTQYF	TGTGCCAGCAGTTACCCCCAAACTAGCGTTACAGATACGCAGTATTTT
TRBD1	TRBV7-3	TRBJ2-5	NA	CASSSRQGETQYF	TGTGCCAGCAGCTCCCGACAGGGTGAGACCCAGTACTTC
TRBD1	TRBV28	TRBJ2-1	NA	CASPSGTGVYNEQFF	TGTGCCAGCCCATCCGGGACAGGGGTTTACAATGAGCAGTTCTTC
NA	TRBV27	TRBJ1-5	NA	CASSISGSSAMYF	TGTGCCAGCAGCATATCCGGGTCATCAGCCATGTATTTT
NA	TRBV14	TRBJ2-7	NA	CASSPLDRTKTYEQYF	TGTGCCAGCAGCCCCCTCGACAGGACCAAAACCTACGAGCAGTACTTC
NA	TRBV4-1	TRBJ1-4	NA	CASSPRVREDEKLFF	TGCGCCAGCAGCCCCCGGGTGAGGGAGGATGAAAAACTGTTTTTT
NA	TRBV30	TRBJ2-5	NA	CAWSRDRQETQYF	TGTGCCTGGAGCCGGGATCGTCAAGAGACCCAGTACTTC
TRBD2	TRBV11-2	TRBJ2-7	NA	CASSLWTSGDYEQYF	TGTGCCAGCAGCTTATGGACTAGCGGGGACTACGAGCAGTACTTC
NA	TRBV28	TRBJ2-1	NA	CASTESQLNSNNEQFF	TGTGCCAGCACCGAATCTCAACTCAATTCGAACAATGAGCAGTTCTTC
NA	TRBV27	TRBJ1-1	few	CASSLYRNTEAFF	TGTGCCAGCAGTTTATACAGGAACACTGAAGCTTTCTTT
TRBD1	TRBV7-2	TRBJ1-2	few	CASSLPPPGDRANYGYTF	TGTGCCAGCAGCTTACCCCCCCCGGGGGACAGGGCTAACTATGGCTACACCTTC
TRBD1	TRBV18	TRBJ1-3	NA	CASSPRLGQGAGNTIYF	TGTGCCAGCTCACCCAGGCTGGGACAGGGCGCTGGAAACACCATATATTTT
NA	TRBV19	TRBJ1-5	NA	CASSPGKGGQPQHF	TGTGCCAGTAGTCCCGGGAAGGGAGGTCAGCCCCAGCATTTT
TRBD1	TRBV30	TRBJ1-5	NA	CAWGTGQGNQPQHF	TGTGCCTGGGGCACGGGACAGGGCAATCAGCCCCAGCATTTT